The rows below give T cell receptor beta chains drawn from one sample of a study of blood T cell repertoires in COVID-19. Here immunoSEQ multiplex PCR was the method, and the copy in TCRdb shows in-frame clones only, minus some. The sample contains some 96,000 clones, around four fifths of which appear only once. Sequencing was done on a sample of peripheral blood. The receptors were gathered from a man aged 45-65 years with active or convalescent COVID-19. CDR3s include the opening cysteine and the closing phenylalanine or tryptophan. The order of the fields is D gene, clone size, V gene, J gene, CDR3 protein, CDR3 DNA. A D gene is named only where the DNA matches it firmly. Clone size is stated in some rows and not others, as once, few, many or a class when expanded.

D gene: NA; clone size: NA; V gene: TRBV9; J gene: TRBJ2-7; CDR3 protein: CASSVEEESYEQYF; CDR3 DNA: TGTGCCAGCAGCGTAGAGGAGGAATCCTACGAGCAGTACTTC
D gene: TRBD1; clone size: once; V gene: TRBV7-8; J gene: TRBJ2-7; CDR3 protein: CASSLDRGNEQYF; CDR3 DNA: TGTGCCAGCAGCTTAGACAGGGGCAACGAGCAGTACTTC
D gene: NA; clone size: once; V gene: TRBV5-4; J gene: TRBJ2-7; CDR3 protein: CASSANYEQYF; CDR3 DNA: TGTGCCAGCAGCGCGAACTACGAGCAGTACTTC
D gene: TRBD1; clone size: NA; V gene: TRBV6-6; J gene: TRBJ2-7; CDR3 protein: CASRPGQGVYEQYF; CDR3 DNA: TGTGCCAGCAGGCCAGGACAGGGAGTATACGAGCAGTACTTC
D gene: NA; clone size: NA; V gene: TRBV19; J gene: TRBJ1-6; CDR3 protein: CATGGSNSPLHF; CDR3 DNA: TGTGCCACAGGAGGTAGCAATTCACCCCTCCACTTT
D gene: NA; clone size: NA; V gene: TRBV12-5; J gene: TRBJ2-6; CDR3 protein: CASGLVLEGDLGASGANVLTF; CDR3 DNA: TGTGCTAGTGGTTTGGTACTAGAGGGAGACTTGGGTGCCTCTGGGGCCAACGTCCTGACTTTC
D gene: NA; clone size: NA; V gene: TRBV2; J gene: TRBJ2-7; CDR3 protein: CASSEEGQGAYEQYF; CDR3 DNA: TGTGCCAGCAGTGAAGAGGGGCAGGGTGCCTACGAGCAGTACTTC
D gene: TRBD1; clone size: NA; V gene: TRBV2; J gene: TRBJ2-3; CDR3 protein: CASSDSQGVDTQYF; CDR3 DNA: TGTGCCAGCAGTGACTCTCAGGGGGTAGATACGCAGTATTTT
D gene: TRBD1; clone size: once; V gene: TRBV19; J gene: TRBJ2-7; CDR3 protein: CASSITRGLYEQYF; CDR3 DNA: TGTGCCAGTAGTATAACGAGGGGGCTCTACGAGCAGTACTTC
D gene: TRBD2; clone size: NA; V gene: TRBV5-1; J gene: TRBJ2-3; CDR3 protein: CASSPNLAGGGTDTQYF; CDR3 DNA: TGCGCCAGCAGCCCGAACCTAGCGGGAGGAGGCACAGATACGCAGTATTTT
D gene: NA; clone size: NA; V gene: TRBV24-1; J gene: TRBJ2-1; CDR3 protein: CATSDPSADQHEQFF; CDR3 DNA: TGTGCCACCAGTGATCCCTCGGCGGATCAGCATGAGCAGTTCTTC
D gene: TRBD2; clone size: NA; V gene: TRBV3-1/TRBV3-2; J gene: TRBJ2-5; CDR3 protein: CASARLADEAQYF; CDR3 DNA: TGTGCCAGCGCCCGGCTAGCGGATGAGGCCCAGTACTTC
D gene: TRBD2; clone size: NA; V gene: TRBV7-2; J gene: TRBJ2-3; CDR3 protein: CASSRTSGNTDTQYF; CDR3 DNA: TGTGCCAGCAGCCGGACTAGCGGGAACACAGATACGCAGTATTTT
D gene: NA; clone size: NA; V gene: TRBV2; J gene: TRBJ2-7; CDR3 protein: CASRAGSYEQYF; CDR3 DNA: TGTGCCAGCAGGGCAGGCTCCTACGAGCAGTACTTC
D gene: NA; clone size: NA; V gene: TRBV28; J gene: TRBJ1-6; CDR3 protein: CASSLGGVLRKSPLHF; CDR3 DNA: TGTGCCAGCAGCCTAGGCGGGGTGTTGCGGAAATCACCCCTCCACTTT
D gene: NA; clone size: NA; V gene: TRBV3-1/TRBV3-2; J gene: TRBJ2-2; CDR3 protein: CASSRLGNGPGELFF; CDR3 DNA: TGTGCCAGCAGCCGACTAGGGAACGGCCCCGGGGAGCTGTTTTTT
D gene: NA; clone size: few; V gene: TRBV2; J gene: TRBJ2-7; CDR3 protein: CASSEATNGESYEQYF; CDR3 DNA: TGTGCCAGCAGTGAAGCGACTAATGGGGAATCGTACGAGCAGTACTTC
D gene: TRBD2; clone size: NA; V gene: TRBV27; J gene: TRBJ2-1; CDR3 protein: CASSSGTSGFNEQFF; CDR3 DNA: TGTGCCAGCAGTTCCGGGACTAGCGGGTTCAATGAGCAGTTCTTC
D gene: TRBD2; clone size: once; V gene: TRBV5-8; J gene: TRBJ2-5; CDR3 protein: CASSGGLAAAQETQYF; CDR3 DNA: TGTGCCAGCAGCGGTGGACTAGCGGCAGCTCAAGAGACCCAGTACTTC
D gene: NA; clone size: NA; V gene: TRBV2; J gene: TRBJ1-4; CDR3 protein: CASSNNGGEKLFF; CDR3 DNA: TGTGCCAGCAGCAACAACGGGGGGGAAAAACTGTTTTTT
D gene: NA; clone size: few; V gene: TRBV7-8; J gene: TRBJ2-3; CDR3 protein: CASSPFTDTQYF; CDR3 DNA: TGTGCCAGCAGCCCTTTCACAGATACGCAGTATTTT
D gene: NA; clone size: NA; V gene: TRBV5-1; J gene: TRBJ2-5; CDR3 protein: CASSPNREETQYF; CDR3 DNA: TGCGCCAGCAGCCCAAACAGGGAGGAGACCCAGTACTTC
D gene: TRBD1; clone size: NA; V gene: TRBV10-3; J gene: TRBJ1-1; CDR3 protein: CAISEYSRGTEAFF; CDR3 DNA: TGTGCCATCAGTGAGTACTCCAGGGGGACTGAAGCTTTCTTT
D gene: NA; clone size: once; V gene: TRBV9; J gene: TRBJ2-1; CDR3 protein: CASSPRRSLDEQFF; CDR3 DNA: TGTGCCAGCAGCCCCCGCCGGAGTCTCGATGAGCAGTTCTTC
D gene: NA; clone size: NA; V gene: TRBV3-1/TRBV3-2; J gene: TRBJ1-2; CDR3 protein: CASSQGAGPRGYTF; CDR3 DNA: TGTGCCAGCAGCCAAGGGGCAGGGCCGCGTGGCTACACCTTC
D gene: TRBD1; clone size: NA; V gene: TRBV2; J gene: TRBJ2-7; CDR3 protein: CATRQGGYEQYF; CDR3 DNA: TGTGCCACTCGACAGGGGGGCTACGAGCAGTACTTC
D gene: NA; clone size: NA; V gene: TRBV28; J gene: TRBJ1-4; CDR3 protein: CASARGKLFF; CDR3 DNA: TGTGCCAGCGCCAGGGGAAAACTGTTTTTT